These 6 T cell receptor beta chains originate from one sample sequenced in a study of T cells in Graves' hyperthyroidism and ophthalmopathy. RNA transcripts were the template for amplifying TCR beta CDR3 regions. The HTBI primer set drove a first-round RT-PCR of the TCR CDR3. TCRdb passed the multiplex PCR reads through MiXCR, listing each CDR3 protein once. Here the sample spans 300,000 to 450,000 distinct CDR3 sequences, around 15% being singletons. Sequenced input: blood. The receptors were gathered from a woman in her twenties or thirties with Graves' ophthalmopathy.

This clonotype appeared many times. The V and J genes are TRBV5-1 and TRBJ1-5; tentative D call: TRBD1 (6 bases). The V end was cut by 0 bases, the J end by 6 bases, with 7 bases between. The CDR3 has 13 residues. Germline CDR1 reads SGHRS; CDR2 reads YFSETQ. The CDR3 region has the DNA TGCGCCAGCAGCTTGGTGGGGGCTCAGCCCCAGCATTTT. Amino acids: CASSLVGAQPQHF.

This clonotype has at least ten counts. The rearrangement uses TRBV11-2 and TRBJ1-2, with D possibly TRBD1 on 6 matching bases. Germline V CDR1 and CDR2: SGHAT, FQNNGV. V shed 4 bases and J shed 6 bases, with 21 bases lying between them. The CDR3 has 16 amino acids. The CDR3 bases are TGTGCCAGCAGCTCACCAGAGGGGGGGGGCGTGCATGGCTACACCTTC. Translation: CASSSPEGGGVHGYTF. Full variable domain (outside the CDR3, taken from reference TRBV11-2 and TRBJ1-2): EAGVAQSPRYKIIEKRQSVAFWCNPISGHATLYWYQQILGQGPKLLIQFQNNGVVDDSQLPKDRFSAERLKGVDSTLKIQPAKLEDSAVYLCASSSPEGGGVHGYTFGSGTRLTVV.

Many counts were recorded for this clonotype. V usage is TRBV20-1 and J usage is TRBJ1-1; D remains ambiguous. Trimming removed 3 bases from V and 0 bases from J, with 11 bases in between. This CDR3 region has 14 residues. Germline values: CDR1 DFQATT, CDR2 SNEGSKA (reference sequence). In DNA, the CDR3 is TGCAGTGCTAGGGACGGATCCATGAACACTGAAGCTTTCTTT. Translation: CSARDGSMNTEAFF.

This clonotype was detected only a few times. Possible read error: a much larger clone is one base away. The chain couples TRBV29-1 to TRBJ2-5; D is perhaps TRBD2 (6 bases). The CDR3 sequence is 14 residues long. CDR1 and CDR2 from the germline V gene are SQVTM and ANQGSEA. The CDR3 sequence is CSVLDSGGKEAQYF. Written as DNA, the CDR3 is TGCAGCGTTTTAGACAGCGGCGGGAAAGAGGCCCAGTACTTC.

This clonotype was detected many times. At one end, the junction sequence differs from germline, possibly due to a read error. The CDR3 protein is CCASLRAPRDYTF. As DNA, the CDR3 is TGCTGTGCTAGCCTCCGGGCCCCGCGTGACTACACCTTC. V and J are TRBV20-1 and TRBJ1-2; D unclear. The CDR3 contains 13 residues. Per the germline V gene, CDR1 is DFQATT and CDR2 is SNEGSKA (reference sequence).

This clonotype was seen only a few times. J is TRBJ2-1 and V is TRBV29-1, with 9 bases identical to TRBD1. The CDR3 contains 15 residues. Trimming removed 3 bases from V and 7 bases from J; junction bases left unmatched: 10. Germline V gene lookup returns CDR1 SQVTM and CDR2 ANQGSEA. The chain's CDR3 is CSVDDGTGSWNEQFF. The DNA of the CDR3 is TGCAGCGTTGATGATGGGACAGGGAGCTGGAATGAGCAGTTCTTC.